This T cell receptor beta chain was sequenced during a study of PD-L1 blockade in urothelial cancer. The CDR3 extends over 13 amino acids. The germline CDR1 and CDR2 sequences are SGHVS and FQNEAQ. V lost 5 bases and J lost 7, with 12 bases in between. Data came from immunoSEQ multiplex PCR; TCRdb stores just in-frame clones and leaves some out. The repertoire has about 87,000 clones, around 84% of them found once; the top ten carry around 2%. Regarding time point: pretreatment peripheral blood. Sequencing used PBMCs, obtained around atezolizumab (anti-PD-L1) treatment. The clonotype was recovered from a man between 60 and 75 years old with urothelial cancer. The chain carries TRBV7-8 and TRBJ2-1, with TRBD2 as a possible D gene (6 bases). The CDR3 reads CASSAGTFNEQFF. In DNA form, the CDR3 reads TGTGCCAGCAGCGCCGGGACTTTTAATGAGCAGTTCTTC.